This TCR beta chain originates from a study of blood T cells in healthy people across ages. Broader study findings: In the absence of known donor CMV status, changes in expanded clonotypes were possibly confounded.

Germline V gene data show CDR1 as SGHAT and CDR2 as FQNNGV. The CDR3 totals 15 residues. The V and J ends lost 4 bases and 4 bases, in that order; junction bases with no gene match: 9. Donors were systemically healthy Caucasian individuals from Russia aged about 6 to 90 years. Then a second PCR, running roughly 7 to 11 cycles, was carried out with a sample-barcoded 5' primer and a J-beta primer mix. MiXCR was run by TCRdb on the 5' RACE reads, yielding one entry per CDR3 protein. This repertoire shows fewer than 800,000 distinct CDR3 sequences, about 30% found once; its top ten account for approximately 15%. The sample holds many counts of this clonotype. Its antigen remains unknown.

The sequencing sample was made of blood. This sequence originates from a woman of 80 years or more in good health. The rearrangement joins TRBV11-2 to TRBJ2-5, with 7 bases identical to TRBD2. CDR3 in DNA: TGTGCCAGCAGCTCCGGGCGGGGGATGGGAGAGACCCAGTACTTC. The encoded protein is CASSSGRGMGETQYF. Together with reference TRBV11-2 and TRBJ2-5, the CDR3 gives the full variable domain: EAGVAQSPRYKIIEKRQSVAFWCNPISGHATLYWYQQILGQGPKLLIQFQNNGVVDDSQLPKDRFSAERLKGVDSTLKIQPAKLEDSAVYLCASSSGRGMGETQYFGPGTRLLVL.